This section outlines one T cell receptor beta chain sequence together with its context. This sample is drawn from a study of cytomegalovirus exposure and HLA in healthy donors. Primers: 60 Vbeta forward and 13 Jbeta reverse. Using immunoSEQ multiplex PCR, the repertoire was profiled, and TCRdb retains in-frame clones only, with some absent. This sample has under 110,000 clones; under 80% occur once, and the top ten carry about 6%. V shed 5 bases and J shed 13 bases, with 17 bases lying between them. CDR3 length equals 13 residues. CDR1 SSHAT and CDR2 FNYEAQ come from the germline V gene (reference sequence).

The sequence was obtained from a woman aged 45-60 years in good health and CMV-seropositive. Sequencing was carried out using PBMCs. This chain links TRBV7-7 with TRBJ2-2; D possibly corresponds to TRBD2 (7 bases). The CDR3 protein is CASSVRSGGRLFF. CDR3 coding DNA: TGTGCCAGCAGCGTCAGGTCCGGGGGGCGGCTGTTTTTT.